What follows are 2 T cell receptor beta chains derived from one specimen sequenced in a study of blood T cell repertoires in COVID-19 (dated by TCRdb to about 2020). The library was obtained by the immunoSEQ multiplex PCR assay. The table was pulled from immuneACCESS by TCRdb, which kept in-frame rearrangements only. Such tables lose some clones; where checked, under half of the loss comes from unresolved V genes, and the rest has no known cause. The sample table records about 90,000 clones; roughly 87% of these occur just once. In total, the top ten clones hold around 16% of the sample. Sequences were obtained from peripheral blood. Every receptor here comes from a male donor with acute or convalescent COVID-19.

The rearrangement links TRBV19 to TRBJ1-4, with TRBD1 matching over 7 bases. The CDR3 is 16 amino acids. Germline V gene data show CDR1 as LNHDA and CDR2 as SQIVND (reference sequence). J was trimmed by 7 bases and V by 7 bases; bases with no gene match: 15. CDR3 in amino acids: CASKDRPFPGGEKLFF. Here the CDR3 DNA reads TGTGCCAGTAAGGACAGGCCCTTTCCCGGGGGTGAAAAACTGTTTTTT.

The chain combines TRBV2 with TRBJ2-6; D not resolved. This CDR3 has 15 amino acids. Germline assignment: CDR1 SNHLY and CDR2 FYNNEI. Trimming stripped 4 bases from V and 5 bases from J, with 12 bases between. CDR3 coding DNA: TGTGCCAGCAGTGCCAACTCCGATAGGGCCAACGTCCTGACTTTC. Amino acids: CASSANSDRANVLTF.